This passage covers 15 T cell receptor beta chains from one sample sequenced in a study of T cell responses to AZD1222 COVID-19 vaccine. Measured with immunoSEQ multiplex PCR; TCRdb has only the in-frame clones, and not every one. In the table there are 120,000 or so clones, about 89% of which are singletons. Sequenced here: peripheral blood, sampled on day 0 of AZD1222 vaccination. All receptors derive from an adult in good health.

This chain connects TRBV5-3 to TRBJ1-2; a weak D match, TRBD1 (5 bases). TRBV5-3 belongs to the ORF category, with a function that is uncertain. This CDR3 comprises 13 residues. Trimming pared 7 bases from V and 2 bases from J, leaving 12 bases between. The CDR3 loop reads CARFNRTNYGYTF. CDR3 in DNA: TGTGCCAGATTTAACAGGACAAACTATGGCTACACCTTC.

The chain employs TRBV28 and TRBJ1-2; TRBD1 matches 12 bases. V was pared by 6 bases and J by 5 bases, with 4 bases of the junction left unmatched. Per the germline V gene, CDR1 is MDHEN and CDR2 is SYDVKM. The length of the CDR3 is 14 residues. CDR3: CASSRDRGLYGYTF. The DNA for the CDR3 is TGTGCCAGCAGCCGGGACAGGGGGCTATATGGCTACACCTTC.

This clone was detected only a few times. The J gene is TRBJ1-4, the V gene TRBV28; tentatively, D is TRBD1 (6 bases). V was trimmed by 2 bases and J by 6 bases, leaving 19 bases between them. CDR3 length: 17 amino acids. In germline, CDR1 is MDHEN, CDR2 SYDVKM. The CDR3 bases are TGTGCCAGCAGTTTAGTCCCCCAGGGGACTACTCATGAAAAACTGTTTTTT. This translates into CASSLVPQGTTHEKLFF.

The chain links TRBV6-4 to TRBJ1-2; no definite D call. The CDR3 is made up of 13 amino acids. CDR1 is MRHNA and CDR2 is SNTAGT in the germline V gene. Trimming pared 6 bases from V and 0 bases from J, leaving 8 bases between. CDR3 DNA: TGTGCCAGCAGCGTGACGGCTAACTATGGCTACACCTTC. It yields the protein CASSVTANYGYTF.

This CDR3 reads CASSLVGGNQPQHF. The DNA for the CDR3 is TGTGCCAGCAGCTTAGTGGGGGGGAATCAGCCCCAGCATTTT. The rearrangement links TRBV7-9 to TRBJ1-5; TRBD1 might be the D (5 bases). CDR1 and CDR2 (germline): SEHNR, FQNEAQ (reference sequence). Trimming left V 1 base short and J 4 bases short, with 8 bases between. The CDR3 extends over 14 amino acids.

This chain links TRBV4-1 with TRBJ1-2; D not resolved. Trimming left V 2 bases short and J 3 bases short, with 10 bases between. The CDR3 has 14 residues. The germline CDR1 and CDR2 sequences are MGHRA and YSYEKL. The CDR3 DNA reads as TGCGCCAGCAGCCAATTGATAATAGACTATGGCTACACCTTC. This sequence encodes CASSQLIIDYGYTF.

CDR3 DNA sequence: TGTGCCAGCTCACCACTCATCCAGGGGGCGCCGAGTTACGAGCAGTACTTC. Translated: CASSPLIQGAPSYEQYF. This chain links TRBV18 with TRBJ2-7; 8 bases are a match to TRBD1. The junction had 12 bases not matched to a gene; V was cut back by 1 base and J by 4 bases. The germline gives CDR1 KGHSH, CDR2 LQKENI. The CDR3 loop spans 17 amino acids.

This chain joins TRBV19 and TRBJ2-1; TRBD2 aligns across 9 bases. Germline V CDR1 and CDR2: LNHDA, SQIVND (reference sequence). Trimming took 4 bases from V and 1 from J; bases not matched to a gene: 8. This CDR3 comprises 17 residues. CDR3 region: CASSSGKLAGSYNEQFF. The CDR3 nucleotides are TGTGCCAGTAGTAGTGGTAAGCTAGCGGGATCCTACAATGAGCAGTTCTTC.

The chain uses TRBV18 and TRBJ1-5; 7 bases line up with TRBD1. Trimming removed 2 bases from V and 3 bases from J; junction bases left unmatched: 4. The germline gives CDR1 KGHSH, CDR2 LQKENI. CDR3 length: 15 amino acids. The CDR3 sequence: CASSPATGINQPQHF. The CDR3, as DNA: TGTGCCAGCTCACCAGCGACAGGGATCAATCAGCCCCAGCATTTT.

The rearrangement uses TRBV10-3 and TRBJ1-1; TRBD1 agrees at 9 bases. Losses at the gene ends were 4 bases for V and 4 bases for J; bases not matched to a gene: 7. This CDR3 region has 15 residues. Per the germline V gene, CDR1 is ENHRY and CDR2 is SYGVKD. CDR3 nucleotide sequence: TGTGCCATCAGTGCGGAGGACAGGGGATTCACTGAAGCTTTCTTT. Protein: CAISAEDRGFTEAFF.

The chain is built from TRBV4-3 and TRBJ1-2; the D is unclear. V was shortened by 0 bases and J by 0 bases, with 5 bases between the two germline ends. This CDR3 comprises 14 residues. Per germline, CDR1 LGHNA and CDR2 YSLEER. CDR3 DNA: TGCGCCAGCAGCCAAGAAGGGACTAACTATGGCTACACCTTC. Protein product: CASSQEGTNYGYTF.

The J gene is TRBJ2-1, the V gene TRBV18; 13 bases map to TRBD2. Losses at the gene ends were 2 bases for V and 9 bases for J; bases not matched to a gene: 4. Looked up from germline, CDR1 is KGHSH and CDR2 is LQKENI. The CDR3 has 15 residues. Written as DNA, the CDR3 is TGTGCCAGCTCACCAGTCGGACTAGCGGGAGCTGAGCAGTTCTTC. Its protein is CASSPVGLAGAEQFF.

J is TRBJ2-7 and V is TRBV19, with no clear D. The ends were cut back, 4 bases at V and 4 bases at J, with 14 bases in the middle. This CDR3 has 14 residues. Germline V gene data show CDR1 as LNHDA and CDR2 as SQIVND (reference sequence). CDR3 amino acids: CASSKFGPTYEQYF. CDR3 coding DNA: TGTGCCAGTAGTAAATTCGGGCCGACGTACGAGCAGTACTTC.

The genes are TRBV19 and TRBJ1-2, with TRBD1 matching over 7 bases. This CDR3 region has 15 residues. Germline V gives CDR1 LNHDA, CDR2 SQIVND (reference sequence). J gave up 4 bases and V 4 bases, and 9 bases lay outside the gene matches. In DNA, the CDR3 is TGTGCCAGTAGTACTCAAGGGGGCGAGATCTATGGCTACACCTTC. Its protein product is CASSTQGGEIYGYTF.

The genes are TRBV21-1 and TRBJ2-7. TRBV21-1 corresponds to a pseudogene. The CDR3 is made up of 15 amino acids. The CDR3 is CASSKMPGEPTKQYF. CDR3 sequence (DNA): TGTGCCAGCAGCAAAATGCCTGGCGAGCCTACGAAGCAGTACTTC.